These T cell receptor beta chains were read from a single sample in a study of OX40 agonist ivuxolimab in advanced cancers. TCRdb's copy holds only in-frame clones and misses some; the assay was immunoSEQ multiplex PCR. The sample has over 70,000 clones; under 80% are singletons. The sample here was CD4+ or CD8+ T cells sorted from blood, taken in a trial of the OX40 agonist ivuxolimab. These receptors all stem from an adult with an advanced solid tumor such as melanoma, head and neck, liver or kidney cancer. CDR3s include the opening cysteine and the closing phenylalanine or tryptophan. The D gene is left open where the match is weak. Not every row has a clone size; where given, it reads once, few, many or a size class.

D: TRBD1; V: TRBV30; J: TRBJ1-6; size: NA; DNA: TGTGCCTGGGCCTCTCACCCATCTCGTAGGGGGCAGGGTAATTCACCCCTCCACTTT; CDR3: CAWASHPSRRGQGNSPLHF
D: NA; V: TRBV11-1; J: TRBJ2-2; size: NA; DNA: TGTGCCAGCAGCTTAAGCAGGGCCGGGGAGCTGTTTTTT; CDR3: CASSLSRAGELFF
D: NA; V: TRBV5-1; J: TRBJ1-4; size: NA; DNA: TGCGCCAGCCGCGACGGGCCTACTAATGAAAAACTGTTTTTT; CDR3: CASRDGPTNEKLFF
D: NA; V: TRBV5-5; J: TRBJ2-7; size: NA; DNA: TGTGCCAGCAGCCTCCGGGACACCAACTCCTACGAGCAGTACTTC; CDR3: CASSLRDTNSYEQYF
D: NA; V: TRBV18; J: TRBJ1-2; size: NA; DNA: TGTGCCAGCTCACCACCGTCAATTAACTATGGCTACACCTTC; CDR3: CASSPPSINYGYTF
D: NA; V: TRBV18; J: TRBJ2-7; size: NA; DNA: TGTGCCAGCTCAGAGGCGATGAACAGGCCCGAGCAGTACTTC; CDR3: CASSEAMNRPEQYF
D: NA; V: TRBV5-1; J: TRBJ1-1; size: few; DNA: TGCGCCAGCAGCTTGACAGTTAACACTGAAGCTTTCTTT; CDR3: CASSLTVNTEAFF
D: NA; V: TRBV9; J: TRBJ2-7; size: NA; DNA: TGTGCCAGCAGCGTATCAACAGGGAGTTCCTACGAGCAGTACTTC; CDR3: CASSVSTGSSYEQYF
D: NA; V: TRBV7-2; J: TRBJ2-5; size: NA; DNA: TGTGCCAGCAAGGGATCTTACGGGGCTTCTATGGGAGAGACCCAGTACTTC; CDR3: CASKGSYGASMGETQYF
D: TRBD2; V: TRBV10-2; J: TRBJ2-1; size: NA; DNA: TGCGCGTGGGGGGAGGGCCGGAATGAGCAGTTCTTC; CDR3: CAWGEGRNEQFF
D: TRBD2; V: TRBV25-1; J: TRBJ2-3; size: few; DNA: TGTGCCAGCATGGGGGGTGGTAGCGGGACTAGCACAGATACGCAGTATTTT; CDR3: CASMGGGSGTSTDTQYF
D: TRBD1; V: TRBV29-1; J: TRBJ1-1; size: few; DNA: TGCAGCACCACACAGGGGTCTGAAGCTTTCTTT; CDR3: CSTTQGSEAFF
D: TRBD2; V: TRBV18; J: TRBJ2-7; size: NA; DNA: TGTGCCAGCTCCCCCCTGGAAGGACTAGCGGTATCCTACGAGCAGTACTTC; CDR3: CASSPLEGLAVSYEQYF
D: NA; V: TRBV11-2; J: TRBJ2-7; size: NA; DNA: TGTGCCAGCAGCTTAGATATCTATGCCAAGAATCGGAGCTCCTACGAGCAGTACTTC; CDR3: CASSLDIYAKNRSSYEQYF
D: NA; V: TRBV27; J: TRBJ2-6; size: few; DNA: TGTGCCAGCAGTTTAGTAGGTTCATTCAGCTCTGGGGCCAACGTCCTGACTTTC; CDR3: CASSLVGSFSSGANVLTF
D: NA; V: TRBV28; J: TRBJ2-6; size: once; DNA: TGTGCCAGCAACCTACCTGGGGCCAACGTCCTGACTTTC; CDR3: CASNLPGANVLTF
D: TRBD1; V: TRBV28; J: TRBJ2-7; size: NA; DNA: TGTGCCAGCAGGCGGACAGGGGGGGTCTACGAGCAGTACTTC; CDR3: CASRRTGGVYEQYF
D: NA; V: TRBV4-1; J: TRBJ1-6; size: NA; DNA: TGCGCCAGCAGCGATGAAAGTAAGGGGCAGGGTCATTCACCCCTCCACTTT; CDR3: CASSDESKGQGHSPLHF
D: NA; V: TRBV5-1; J: TRBJ1-6; size: NA; DNA: TGCGCCAGCAGCTTGAATGAGCATAATTCACCCCTCCACTTT; CDR3: CASSLNEHNSPLHF
D: NA; V: TRBV27; J: TRBJ2-6; size: NA; DNA: TGTGCCAGCAGTTTTCGGGTAGGTGGGGCCAACGTCCTGACTTTC; CDR3: CASSFRVGGANVLTF
D: NA; V: TRBV9; J: TRBJ2-7; size: once; DNA: TGTGCCAGCAGCGTAGACATGGGCGCCTACGAGCAGTACTTC; CDR3: CASSVDMGAYEQYF
D: NA; V: TRBV5-6; J: TRBJ1-1; size: many; DNA: TGTGCCAGCAGCTTGTTAGCCCGGACAGCCAGCCGTGAAGCTTTCTTT; CDR3: CASSLLARTASREAFF
D: TRBD2; V: TRBV5-4; J: TRBJ2-7; size: few; DNA: TGTGCCAGCAGCCGGTGGGGCGGGGGGATATACGAGCAGTACTTC; CDR3: CASSRWGGGIYEQYF
D: NA; V: TRBV7-9; J: TRBJ2-5; size: NA; DNA: TGTGCCAGCAACCCGGGGCCCAAAGAGACCCAGTACTTC; CDR3: CASNPGPKETQYF
D: NA; V: TRBV7-2; J: TRBJ1-1; size: NA; DNA: TGTGCCAGCAGCTTAAGGGGCAGTGAAGCTTTCTTT; CDR3: CASSLRGSEAFF
D: NA; V: TRBV7-2; J: TRBJ1-1; size: NA; DNA: TGTGCCAGCAGCTTTTCGGAGAACACTGAAGCTTTCTTT; CDR3: CASSFSENTEAFF
D: NA; V: TRBV11-2; J: TRBJ2-3; size: few; DNA: TGTGCCAGCAGCTTATCAAGCGCAGATACGCAGTATTTT; CDR3: CASSLSSADTQYF
D: NA; V: TRBV6-5; J: TRBJ1-6; size: NA; DNA: TGTGCCAGCAGTTACTCCAGGGTTAATTCACCCCTCCACTTT; CDR3: CASSYSRVNSPLHF
D: TRBD1; V: TRBV13; J: TRBJ2-1; size: NA; DNA: TGTGCCAGCCGGGGACAGAGGTCCTACAATGAGCAGTTCTTC; CDR3: CASRGQRSYNEQFF
D: NA; V: TRBV6-1; J: TRBJ1-5; size: NA; DNA: TGTGCCAGCAGTGAAGGGGTGGGGGGATATAGCAATCAGCCCCAGCATTTT; CDR3: CASSEGVGGYSNQPQHF
D: NA; V: TRBV28; J: TRBJ2-3; size: few; DNA: TGTGCCAGCAACGGGGGAGCGGGCACAGATACGCAGTATTTT; CDR3: CASNGGAGTDTQYF
D: NA; V: TRBV19; J: TRBJ2-5; size: many; DNA: TGTGCCAGTAGTATAGCGGTAGGGAGGCAGGAGACCCAGTACTTC; CDR3: CASSIAVGRQETQYF
D: NA; V: TRBV7-2; J: TRBJ2-2; size: NA; DNA: TGTGCCAGCAGCCGCCCCGGGTGGGGGGCGTCGGGCACCGGGGAGCTGTTTTTT; CDR3: CASSRPGWGASGTGELFF
D: NA; V: TRBV5-6; J: TRBJ2-3; size: NA; DNA: TGTGCCAGCAGGGCGAGGAGCACAGATACGCAGTATTTT; CDR3: CASRARSTDTQYF
D: NA; V: TRBV30; J: TRBJ2-1; size: NA; DNA: TGTGCCTGTACCTACAATGAGCAGTTCTTC; CDR3: CACTYNEQFF
D: TRBD1; V: TRBV7-2; J: TRBJ1-5; size: NA; DNA: TGTGCCAGCAGCTTAGCCGGGACAGGGAGTCAGCATTTT; CDR3: CASSLAGTGSQHF
D: NA; V: TRBV2; J: TRBJ2-5; size: NA; DNA: TGTGCCAGCAGTGAAGCGCCCCCGTACCAAGAGACCCAGTACTTC; CDR3: CASSEAPPYQETQYF
D: NA; V: TRBV9; J: TRBJ1-3; size: once; DNA: TGTGCCAGCAGCGCAGGGGCCGCGGATGGAAACACCATATATTTT; CDR3: CASSAGAADGNTIYF
D: NA; V: TRBV29-1; J: TRBJ1-2; size: NA; DNA: TGCACTGATTCCCACCCTAACTATGGCTACACCTTC; CDR3: CTDSHPNYGYTF
D: TRBD2; V: TRBV18; J: TRBJ2-2; size: NA; DNA: TGTGCCAGCTCGCGTATTAGCGGGATGAACACCGGGGAGCTGTTTTTT; CDR3: CASSRISGMNTGELFF
D: TRBD2; V: TRBV5-6; J: TRBJ2-3; size: NA; DNA: TGTGCCAGCAGTCCCGGACTAGCGGGGGGCAACACAGATACGCAGTATTTT; CDR3: CASSPGLAGGNTDTQYF
D: TRBD1; V: TRBV19; J: TRBJ1-5; size: NA; DNA: TGTGCCAGTACCTTCGACAGGGGGCGAAATCAGCCCCAGCATTTT; CDR3: CASTFDRGRNQPQHF
D: NA; V: TRBV7-8; J: TRBJ1-5; size: NA; DNA: TGTGCCAGCAGCTTAGGGGCAGGGACTGGCAATCAGCCCCAGCATTTT; CDR3: CASSLGAGTGNQPQHF
D: TRBD2; V: TRBV6-5; J: TRBJ2-7; size: NA; DNA: TGTGCCAGCCTTCCACTAGCGGGGTACGAGCTGTACTTC; CDR3: CASLPLAGYELYF
D: NA; V: TRBV5-1; J: TRBJ2-7; size: NA; DNA: TGCGCCAGCAGCTTGAGGGCGGCGGCCGCGTCCAACTACGAGCAGTACTTC; CDR3: CASSLRAAAASNYEQYF
D: NA; V: TRBV6-1; J: TRBJ1-1; size: NA; DNA: TGTGCCAGCAGGCGAGGGGGTAGCACTGAAGCTTTCTTT; CDR3: CASRRGGSTEAFF